Following are 6 T cell receptor beta chains from one sample sequenced in a study of CD8+CD57+ T cells in acquired aplastic anemia (dated by TCRdb to 2016 to 2019). Sequencing instrument: Illumina HiSeq 2000. Profiling of TCR beta VDJ combinations and CDR3 sequences used genomic DNA as the template. In-frame beta chains were kept once TCRdb had trimmed the public reads at Q25 with fastp and called clones with MiXCR. Each record represents a unique CDR3 protein, reported with the most common genes and DNA among its rows. The sample table holds some 120,000 distinct CDR3 sequences, of which under 60% were seen once. Roughly 30% of the sample belongs to the ten largest clones. Patients chosen for sequencing had shown expansion of CD8+CD57+ cells by flow cytometry. Sequenced: sorted CD4+, CD8+, or CD8+CD57+ T cells (not recorded which) from PBMCs. Source of these receptors: a human donor with aplastic anemia.

J is TRBJ1-2 and V is TRBV6-1, with 8 bases lining up with TRBD1. Trimming removed 6 bases from V and 5 bases from J; junction bases left unmatched: 17. This CDR3 has 17 amino acids. The germline V gene has CDR1 MNHNS and CDR2 SASEGT. CDR3 amino acids: CASSPDRERGGVYGYTF. The DNA for the CDR3 is TGTGCCAGCAGCCCGGACAGGGAACGAGGTGGGGTATATGGCTACACCTTC.

The chain carries TRBV15 and TRBJ2-7, with TRBD2 matching over 10 bases. After removal of 1 base from V and 2 bases from J, the junction contained 2 bases not matched to a gene. CDR3 length: 15 amino acids. Germline V CDR1 and CDR2: LNHNV, YYDKDF (reference sequence). The CDR3 is CATSRGGTSAYEQYF. Here the CDR3 DNA reads TGTGCCACCAGCAGAGGTGGGACTAGCGCCTACGAGCAGTACTTC. The variable domain in full, completed from reference TRBV15 and TRBJ2-7, reads DAMVIQNPRYQVTQFGKPVTLSCSQTLNHNVMYWYQQKSSQAPKLLFHYYDKDFNNEADTPDNFQSRRPNTSFCFLDIRSPGLGDTAMYLCATSRGGTSAYEQYFGPGTRLTVT.

The table lists this clonotype with a few counts. It may be a read error: a sequence one base away is much more abundant. The V gene is TRBV5-1, the J gene TRBJ2-7; D remains ambiguous. CDR3 length equals 13 residues. CDR1 and CDR2 from the germline V gene are SGHRS and YFSETQ. As DNA, the CDR3 is TGCGCCAGCAGCTCCTCGGTCTCCTGCGAGCAGTACTTC. Translating it yields CASSSSVSCEQYF. The full variable domain, in which reference TRBV5-1 and TRBJ2-7 provide the parts outside the CDR3, is KAGVTQTPRYLIKTRGQQVTLSCSPISGHRSVSWYQQTPGQGLQFLFEYFSETQRNKGNFPGRFSGRQFSNSRSEMNVSTLELGDSALYLCASSSSVSCEQYFGPGTRLTVT.

The chain couples TRBV2 to TRBJ1-5; perhaps TRBD1 as D (6 bases). This CDR3 has 14 residues. The V end was cut by 1 base, the J end by 6 bases, with 10 bases between. Germline CDR1 and CDR2: SNHLY and FYNNEI. Here the CDR3 reads CASSEGTGSQPQHF. DNA of the CDR3: TGTGCCAGCAGTGAAGGAACAGGGAGTCAGCCCCAGCATTTT.

The chain couples TRBV7-2 to TRBJ1-2; the D is unclear. V was shortened by 6 bases and J by 4 bases, with 12 bases between the two germline ends. The CDR3 is 13 amino acids. CDR1 SGHTA and CDR2 FQGNSA come from the germline V gene. CDR3 protein: CASSSDWGYGYTF. DNA of the CDR3: TGTGCCAGCAGTTCCGACTGGGGCTATGGCTACACCTTC.

This rearrangement joins TRBV6-2 or TRBV6-3 to TRBJ2-3; D remains ambiguous. Germline CDR1 and CDR2: MNHEY and SVGEGT. Trimming took 0 bases from V and 2 from J, leaving 15 bases between them. This CDR3 has 17 amino acids. The CDR3, as DNA: TGTGCCAGCAGTTACTCGATCGCGGATCCTAACACAGATACGCAGTATTTT. Encoded protein: CASSYSIADPNTDTQYF.